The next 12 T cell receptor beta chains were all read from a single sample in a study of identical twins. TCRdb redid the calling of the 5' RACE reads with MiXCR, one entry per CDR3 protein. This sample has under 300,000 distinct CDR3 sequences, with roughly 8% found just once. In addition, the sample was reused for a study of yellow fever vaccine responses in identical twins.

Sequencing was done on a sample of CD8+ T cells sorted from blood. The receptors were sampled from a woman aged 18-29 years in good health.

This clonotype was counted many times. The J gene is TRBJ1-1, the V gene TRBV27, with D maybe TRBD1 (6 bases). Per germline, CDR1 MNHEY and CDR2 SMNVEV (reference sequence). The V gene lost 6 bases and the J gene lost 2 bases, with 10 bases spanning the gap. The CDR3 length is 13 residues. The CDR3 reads CASSQGRNTEAFF. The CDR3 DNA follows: TGTGCCAGCAGCCAGGGGCGTAACACTGAAGCTTTCTTT.

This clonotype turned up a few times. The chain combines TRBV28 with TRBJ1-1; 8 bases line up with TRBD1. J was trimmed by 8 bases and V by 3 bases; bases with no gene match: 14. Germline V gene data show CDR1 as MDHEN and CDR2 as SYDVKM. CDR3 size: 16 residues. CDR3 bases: TGTGCCAGCAGTTTTCTCACTCCGGACAGGGCACCAGAAGCTTTCTTT. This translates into CASSFLTPDRAPEAFF.

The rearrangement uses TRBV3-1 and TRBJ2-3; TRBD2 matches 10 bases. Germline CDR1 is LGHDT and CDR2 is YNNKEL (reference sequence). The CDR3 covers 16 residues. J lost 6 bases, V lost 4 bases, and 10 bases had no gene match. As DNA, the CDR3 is TGTGCCAGCAGCCCGCCAGCGGGGGGGCCCGCGGATACGCAGTATTTT. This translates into CASSPPAGGPADTQYF.

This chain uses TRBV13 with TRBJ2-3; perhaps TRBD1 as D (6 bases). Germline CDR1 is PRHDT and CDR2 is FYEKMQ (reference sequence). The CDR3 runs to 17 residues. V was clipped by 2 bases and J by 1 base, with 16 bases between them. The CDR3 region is CASSLSTGWFRTDTQYF. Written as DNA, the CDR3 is TGTGCCAGCAGCTTATCGACAGGTTGGTTTCGCACAGATACGCAGTATTTT. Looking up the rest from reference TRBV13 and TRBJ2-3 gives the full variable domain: AAGVIQSPRHLIKEKRETATLKCYPIPRHDTVYWYQQGPGQDPQFLISFYEKMQSDKGSIPDRFSAQQFSDYHSELNMSSLELGDSALYFCASSLSTGWFRTDTQYFGPGTRLTVL.

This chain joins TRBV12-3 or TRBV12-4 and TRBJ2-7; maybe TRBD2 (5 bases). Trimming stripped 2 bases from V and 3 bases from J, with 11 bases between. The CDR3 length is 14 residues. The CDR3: CASSLTRSVYEQYF. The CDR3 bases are TGTGCCAGCAGTTTAACGCGTAGCGTCTACGAGCAGTACTTC.

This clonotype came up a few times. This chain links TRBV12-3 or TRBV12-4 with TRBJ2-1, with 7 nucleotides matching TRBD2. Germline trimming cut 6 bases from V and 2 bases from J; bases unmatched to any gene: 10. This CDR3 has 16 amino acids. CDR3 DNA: TGTGCCAGCAGACCCCGGGGACTATCGACCTACAATGAGCAGTTCTTC. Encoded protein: CASRPRGLSTYNEQFF.

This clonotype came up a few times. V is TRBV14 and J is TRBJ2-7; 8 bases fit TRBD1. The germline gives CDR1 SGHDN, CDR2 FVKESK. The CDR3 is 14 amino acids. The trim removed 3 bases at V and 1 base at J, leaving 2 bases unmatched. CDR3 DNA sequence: TGTGCCAGCAGCCACGGGACAGGTTCCTACGAGCAGTACTTC. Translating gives CASSHGTGSYEQYF.

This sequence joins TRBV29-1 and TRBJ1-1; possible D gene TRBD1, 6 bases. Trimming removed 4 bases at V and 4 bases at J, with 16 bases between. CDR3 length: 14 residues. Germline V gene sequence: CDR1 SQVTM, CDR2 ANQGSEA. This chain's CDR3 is CSVGAQGASTEAFF. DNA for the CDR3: TGCAGCGTTGGGGCACAGGGAGCTAGCACTGAAGCTTTCTTT. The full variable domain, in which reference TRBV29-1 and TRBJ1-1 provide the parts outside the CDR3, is SAVISQKPSRDICQRGTSLTIQCQVDSQVTMMFWYRQQPGQSLTLIATANQGSEATYESGFVIDKFPISRPNLTFSTLTVSNMSPEDSSIYLCSVGAQGASTEAFFGQGTRLTVV.

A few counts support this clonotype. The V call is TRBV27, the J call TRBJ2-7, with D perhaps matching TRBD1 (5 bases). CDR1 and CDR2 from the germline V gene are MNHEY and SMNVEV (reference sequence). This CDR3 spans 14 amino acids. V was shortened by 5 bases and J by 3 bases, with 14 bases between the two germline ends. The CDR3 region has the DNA TGTGCCAGCAGTCCCTCAGGGTGGATCTACGAGCAGTACTTC. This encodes CASSPSGWIYEQYF.

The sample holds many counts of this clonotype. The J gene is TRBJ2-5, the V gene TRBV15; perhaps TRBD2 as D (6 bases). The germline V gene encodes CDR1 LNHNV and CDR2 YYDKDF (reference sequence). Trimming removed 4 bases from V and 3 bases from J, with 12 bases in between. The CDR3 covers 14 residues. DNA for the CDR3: TGTGCCACCAGCACAGGAGGGGAGGAAGAGACCCAGTACTTC. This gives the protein CATSTGGEEETQYF.

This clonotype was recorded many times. CDR3 DNA sequence: TGTGCCAGCGGACCTCATTTAGGGCAAGAGACCCAGTACTTC. Its protein is CASGPHLGQETQYF. This chain joins TRBV7-2 and TRBJ2-5; D ambiguous. The CDR3 runs to 14 residues. The germline V gene has CDR1 SGHTA and CDR2 FQGNSA. Between the trimmed V and J ends, which lost 8 bases and 2 bases, there was a span of 15 bases.

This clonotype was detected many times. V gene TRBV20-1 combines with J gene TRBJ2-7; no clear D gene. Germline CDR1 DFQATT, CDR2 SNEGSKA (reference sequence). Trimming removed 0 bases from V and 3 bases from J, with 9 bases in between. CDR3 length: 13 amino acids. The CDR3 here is CSARDPHGYEQYF. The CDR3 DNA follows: TGCAGTGCTAGAGACCCTCATGGCTACGAGCAGTACTTC.